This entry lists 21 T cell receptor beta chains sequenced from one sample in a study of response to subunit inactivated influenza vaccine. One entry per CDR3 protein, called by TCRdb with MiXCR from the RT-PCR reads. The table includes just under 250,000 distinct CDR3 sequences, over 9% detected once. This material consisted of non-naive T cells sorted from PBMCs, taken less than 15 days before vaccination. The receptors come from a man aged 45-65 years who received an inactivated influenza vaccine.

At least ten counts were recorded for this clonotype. Here the CDR3 reads CASSQDLAGAQPQHF. For the CDR3, the DNA is TGCGCCAGCAGCCAAGATTTGGCCGGCGCTCAGCCCCAGCATTTT. This rearrangement joins TRBV4-1 to TRBJ1-5; D gene unclear. V lost 0 bases to trimming and J lost 6 bases, with 12 bases between them. The CDR3 is 15 amino acids. Germline V gene sequence: CDR1 MGHRA, CDR2 YSYEKL.

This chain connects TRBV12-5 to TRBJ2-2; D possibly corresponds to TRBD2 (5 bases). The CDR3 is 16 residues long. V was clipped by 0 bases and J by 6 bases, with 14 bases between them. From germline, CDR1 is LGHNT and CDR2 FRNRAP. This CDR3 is CASGLVPGEAAGELFF. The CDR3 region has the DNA TGTGCTAGTGGTTTGGTACCTGGGGAAGCGGCCGGGGAGCTGTTTTTT.

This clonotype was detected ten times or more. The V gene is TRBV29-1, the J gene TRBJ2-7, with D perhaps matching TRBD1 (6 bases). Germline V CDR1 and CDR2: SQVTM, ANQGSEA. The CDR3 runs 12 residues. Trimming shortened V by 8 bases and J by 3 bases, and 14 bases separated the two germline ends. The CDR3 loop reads CSPLAGDYEQYF. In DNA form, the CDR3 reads TGCAGCCCTTTGGCAGGGGACTACGAGCAGTACTTC.

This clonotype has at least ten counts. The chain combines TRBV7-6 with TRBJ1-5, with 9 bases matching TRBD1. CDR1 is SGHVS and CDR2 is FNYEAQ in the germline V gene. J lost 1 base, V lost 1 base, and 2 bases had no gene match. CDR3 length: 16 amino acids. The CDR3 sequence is CASSLGTGVSNQPQHF. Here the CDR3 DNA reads TGTGCCAGCAGCTTAGGGACAGGGGTGAGCAATCAGCCCCAGCATTTT.

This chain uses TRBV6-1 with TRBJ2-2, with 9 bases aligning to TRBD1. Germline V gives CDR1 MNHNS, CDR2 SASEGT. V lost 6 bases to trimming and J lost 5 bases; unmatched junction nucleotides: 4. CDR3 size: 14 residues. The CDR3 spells CASRIQGATGELFF. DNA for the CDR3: TGTGCCAGCAGGATACAGGGGGCAACCGGGGAGCTGTTTTTT.

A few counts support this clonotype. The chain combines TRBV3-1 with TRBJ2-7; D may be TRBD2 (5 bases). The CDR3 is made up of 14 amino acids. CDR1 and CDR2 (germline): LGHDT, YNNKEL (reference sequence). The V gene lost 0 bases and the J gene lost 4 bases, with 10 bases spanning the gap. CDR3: CASSQDVRAYEQYF. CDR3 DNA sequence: TGTGCCAGCAGCCAAGATGTGAGGGCTTACGAGCAGTACTTC.

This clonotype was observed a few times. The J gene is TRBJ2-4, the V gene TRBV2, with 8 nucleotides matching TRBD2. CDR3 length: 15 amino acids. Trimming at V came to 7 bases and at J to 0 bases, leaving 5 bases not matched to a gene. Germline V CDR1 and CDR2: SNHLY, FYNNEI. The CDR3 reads CASTSLAGAKNIQYF. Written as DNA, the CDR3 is TGTGCCAGCACCTCCCTAGCGGGAGCCAAAAACATTCAGTACTTC. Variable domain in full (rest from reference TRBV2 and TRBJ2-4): EPEVTQTPSHQVTQMGQEVILRCVPISNHLYFYWYRQILGQKVEFLVSFYNNEISEKSEIFDDQFSVERPDGSNFTLKIRSTKLEDSAMYFCASTSLAGAKNIQYFGAGTRLSVL.

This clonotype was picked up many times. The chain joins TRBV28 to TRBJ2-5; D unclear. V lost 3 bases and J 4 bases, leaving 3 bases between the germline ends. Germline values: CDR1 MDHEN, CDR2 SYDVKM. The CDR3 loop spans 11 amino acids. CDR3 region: CASSFGETQYF. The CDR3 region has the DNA TGTGCCAGCAGTTTTGGAGAGACCCAGTACTTC.

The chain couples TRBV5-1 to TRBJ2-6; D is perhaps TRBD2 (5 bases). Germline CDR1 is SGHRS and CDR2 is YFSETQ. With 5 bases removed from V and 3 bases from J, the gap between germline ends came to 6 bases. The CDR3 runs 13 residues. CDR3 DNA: TGCGCCAGCAGGGAGGTTGGGGCCAACGTCCTGACTTTC. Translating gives CASREVGANVLTF.

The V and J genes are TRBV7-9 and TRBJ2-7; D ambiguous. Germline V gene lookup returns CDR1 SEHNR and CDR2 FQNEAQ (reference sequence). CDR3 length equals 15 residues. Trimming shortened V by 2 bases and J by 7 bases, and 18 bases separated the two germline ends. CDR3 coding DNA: TGTGCCAGCAGCTTATTAACGGCTACCTCCGGGGAGCAGTACTTC. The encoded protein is CASSLLTATSGEQYF. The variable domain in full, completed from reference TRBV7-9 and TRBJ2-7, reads DTGVSQNPRHKITKRGQNVTFRCDPISEHNRLYWYRQTLGQGPEFLTYFQNEAQLEKSRLLSDRFSAERPKGSFSTLEIQRTEQGDSAMYLCASSLLTATSGEQYFGPGTRLTVT.

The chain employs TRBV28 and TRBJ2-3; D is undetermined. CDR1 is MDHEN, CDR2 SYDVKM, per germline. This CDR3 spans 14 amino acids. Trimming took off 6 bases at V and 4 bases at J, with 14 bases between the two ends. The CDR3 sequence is CASSLPIRADTQYF. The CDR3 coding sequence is TGTGCCAGCAGCCTCCCGATAAGGGCAGATACGCAGTATTTT.

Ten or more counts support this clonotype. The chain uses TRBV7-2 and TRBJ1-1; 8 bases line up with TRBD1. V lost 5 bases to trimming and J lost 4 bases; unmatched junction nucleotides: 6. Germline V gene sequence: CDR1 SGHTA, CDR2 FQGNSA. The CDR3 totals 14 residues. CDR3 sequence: CASSAFTGGTEAFF. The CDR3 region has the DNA TGTGCCAGCAGCGCATTTACAGGGGGCACTGAAGCTTTCTTT. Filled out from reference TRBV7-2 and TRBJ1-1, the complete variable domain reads GAGVSQSPSNKVTEKGKDVELRCDPISGHTALYWYRQSLGQGLEFLIYFQGNSAPDKSGLPSDRFSAERTGGSVSTLTIQRTQQEDSAVYLCASSAFTGGTEAFFGQGTRLTVV.

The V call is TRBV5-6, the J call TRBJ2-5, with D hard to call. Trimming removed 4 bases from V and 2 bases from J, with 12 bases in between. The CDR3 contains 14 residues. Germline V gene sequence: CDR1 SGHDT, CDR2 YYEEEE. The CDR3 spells CASSLRTPQETQYF. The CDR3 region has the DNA TGTGCCAGCAGCCTGCGGACGCCTCAAGAGACCCAGTACTTC. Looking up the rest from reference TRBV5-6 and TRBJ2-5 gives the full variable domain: DAGVTQSPTHLIKTRGQQVTLRCSPKSGHDTVSWYQQALGQGPQFIFQYYEEEERQRGNFPDRFSGHQFPNYSSELNVNALLLGDSALYLCASSLRTPQETQYFGPGTRLLVL.

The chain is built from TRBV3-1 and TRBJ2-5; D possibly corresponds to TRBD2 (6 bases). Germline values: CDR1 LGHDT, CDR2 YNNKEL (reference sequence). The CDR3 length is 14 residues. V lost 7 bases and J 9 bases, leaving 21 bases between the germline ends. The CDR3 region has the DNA TGTGCCAGCACCGTGGGGCGGGGAGTCCTGGCCCAGTACTTC. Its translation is CASTVGRGVLAQYF.

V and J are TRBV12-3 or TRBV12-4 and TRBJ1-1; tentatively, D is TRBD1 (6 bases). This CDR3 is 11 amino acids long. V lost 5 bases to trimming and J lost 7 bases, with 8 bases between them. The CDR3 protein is CASSRGGEAFF. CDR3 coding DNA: TGTGCCAGCAGTCGAGGGGGTGAAGCTTTCTTT.

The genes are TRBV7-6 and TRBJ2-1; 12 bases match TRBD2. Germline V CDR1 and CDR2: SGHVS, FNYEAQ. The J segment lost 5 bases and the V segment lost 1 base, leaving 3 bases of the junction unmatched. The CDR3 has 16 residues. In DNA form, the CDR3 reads TGTGCCAGCAGCTTAGAAGGACTAGCGGGAAACAATGAGCAGTTCTTC. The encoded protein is CASSLEGLAGNNEQFF. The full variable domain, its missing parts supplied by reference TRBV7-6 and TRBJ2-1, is GAGVSQSPRYKVTKRGQDVALRCDPISGHVSLYWYRQALGQGPEFLTYFNYEAQQDKSGLPNDRFSAERPEGSISTLTIQRTEQRDSAMYRCASSLEGLAGNNEQFFGPGTRLTVL.

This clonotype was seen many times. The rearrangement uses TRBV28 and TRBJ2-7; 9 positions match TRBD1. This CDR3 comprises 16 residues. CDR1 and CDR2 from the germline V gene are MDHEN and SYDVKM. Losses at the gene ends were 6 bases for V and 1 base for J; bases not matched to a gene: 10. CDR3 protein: CASSLHLTGGSYEQYF. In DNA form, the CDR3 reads TGTGCCAGCAGCCTACACCTGACAGGGGGTTCCTACGAGCAGTACTTC.

The CDR3 region has the DNA TGTGCCAGCAGCGCCGGGACTACCAACCAAAAGGGTGGCTACACCTTC. Its translation: CASSAGTTNQKGGYTF. The V call is TRBV6-4, the J call TRBJ1-2, with D possibly matching TRBD1 (5 bases). CDR3 length: 16 amino acids. Germline values: CDR1 MRHNA, CDR2 SNTAGT. V gave up 6 bases and J gave up 7 bases, with 24 bases separating them.

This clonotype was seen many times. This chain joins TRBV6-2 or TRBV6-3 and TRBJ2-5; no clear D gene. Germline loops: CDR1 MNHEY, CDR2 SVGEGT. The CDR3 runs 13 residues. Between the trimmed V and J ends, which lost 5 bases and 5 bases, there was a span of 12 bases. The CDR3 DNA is TGTGCCAGCAGTATCTTACAGTTCGAGACCCAGTACTTC. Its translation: CASSILQFETQYF.

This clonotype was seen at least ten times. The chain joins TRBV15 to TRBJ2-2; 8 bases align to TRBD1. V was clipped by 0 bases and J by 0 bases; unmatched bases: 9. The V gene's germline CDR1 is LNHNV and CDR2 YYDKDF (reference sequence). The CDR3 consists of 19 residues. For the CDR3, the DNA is TGTGCCACCAGCAGAGATGTATATCCGGGACAGGCGAACACCGGGGAGCTGTTTTTT. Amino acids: CATSRDVYPGQANTGELFF.

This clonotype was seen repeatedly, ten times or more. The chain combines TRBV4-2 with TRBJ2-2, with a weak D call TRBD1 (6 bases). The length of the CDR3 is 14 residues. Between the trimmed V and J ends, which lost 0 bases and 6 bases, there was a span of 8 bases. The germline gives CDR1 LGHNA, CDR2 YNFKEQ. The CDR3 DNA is TGTGCCAGCAGCCAAGATAGGACAGCCGGGGAGCTGTTTTTT. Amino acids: CASSQDRTAGELFF.